This T cell receptor (beta chain) is from a study of blood T cell repertoires in COVID-19 (dated by TCRdb to 2019 to 2021). Context from the whole study: Samples from collaborators originated in the United States, Italy and Spain and spanned both the acute and convalescent phases of COVID-19. The prospective study material was composed of cDNA or gDNA derived from T cells, B-cell-depleted T cells, or PBMCs. Subjects who had been exposed to COVID-19, were actively infected with it, or had recovered from it provided the deeply sampled blood TCRbeta repertoires that made up the dataset. The repertoires were released in a freely available public database meant as a resource for research on the immune response to SARS-CoV-2. Samples were obtained from the ongoing ImmuneRACE study (first 160 participants) and from about 1,300 subjects provided by 6 global collaborators. Sample metadata almost always included a de-identified subject ID, COVID-19 status, age in years and sex. Where available, HLA class I and class II types were taken from metadata supplied by the sample provider and were not determined by assay-based typing.

The immunoSEQ Assay, a bias-controlled multiplex PCR, was used to amplify TCRbeta CDR3 regions from genomic DNA. In the paper's pipeline: The number of nucleated cells in each sample was estimated by amplification of reference gene primers within the assay. To quantify the absolute abundance of each unique TCRbeta CDR3 rearrangement, sequence reads were collapsed and filtered. For each sample, productive Simpson clonality was calculated as the square root of Simpson's diversity index across productive rearrangements. As stored in TCRdb, this immuneACCESS dataset retains in-frame rearrangements with V and J assigned. A fraction of the clones does not appear; measured against another copy, unresolved V genes explain less than half of the discrepancy, and the remainder lacks a known reason. V and J calls and clone size are given by that table; D and trimming were obtained from the DNA. For this sample there are hundreds of thousands of clones; roughly 80% appear just once. The leading ten clones occupy more than 4% of the sample.

General findings and caveats noted by the study authors: The amount of clinical and demographic metadata varied by source and participant and was provided uncurated.

In the prospective study, participants were roughly 18 to 100 years old, resided in fewer than 25 geographic areas of the United States, and were enrolled through a virtual design. In the prospective study, participants were assigned to cohorts based on the clinical history participants reported in a screening survey and a study questionnaire. A participant counted as exposed if, within 2 weeks of entering the study, that participant had been in contact with someone who had a PCR-confirmed or clinician-diagnosed COVID-19 case. In the prospective study, whole blood, serum and a nasopharyngeal or oropharyngeal swab were collected from each participant by mobile phlebotomists. Prospective study participants could optionally give additional blood draws and questionnaires over an approximately 2-month period. Blood samples from the prospective study were shipped frozen or at room temperature prior to DNA extraction.

Remarks on this clone: The antigen it recognizes is unknown. Base qualities were left out, and no much larger clone turns up one base away.

This TCR was recovered from a middle-aged man who had been exposed to COVID-19. The sample taken for sequencing was PBMCs or T cells enriched from blood (not recorded which).

This receptor has the CDR3 CASTGQPPQETQYF. The nucleotide sequence is TGTGCCAGCACGGGACAGCCACCCCAAGAGACCCAGTACTTC. The sequence is built from TRBV7-8 and TRBJ2-5; 7 bases in between match TRBD1. CDR1 and CDR2, looked up from the germline V gene, are SGHVS and FQNEAQ. The cysteine opens and the phenylalanine closes a CDR3 of 14 amino acids. CDR3 DNA only is kept here, 42 bases in frame from base 1. Unmatched junction bases come to 6, with V trimmed by 7 bases and J by 1 base.